Included here is one T cell receptor (beta chain) sequence, with context. Its cognate antigen is unknown. 60 Vbeta and 13 Jbeta primers were used in PCR. Measured with immunoSEQ multiplex PCR; TCRdb has only the in-frame clones, and not every one. The sample lists over 150,000 clones, 65% to 70% seen once, with around 4.5% in the top ten. This sample was included in a study of cytomegalovirus exposure and HLA in healthy donors. Germline V CDR1 and CDR2: SEHNR, FQNEAQ (reference sequence). The CDR3 loop spans 15 amino acids. J was trimmed by 6 bases and V by 4 bases; bases with no gene match: 8. Whole-study results and caveats: Researchers left out some V segments, among them TRBV6-2 and TRBV6-3, as indistinguishable. CMV antigen specificity was confirmed in vitro for a few CMV-associated chains. Most observed TCR sequences were rare, whereas some public TCRs were detected in many donors.

The chain joins TRBV7-9 to TRBJ2-1; 8 bases are shared with TRBD1. The sequenced material came from PBMCs. The source is a woman aged 18-29 years in good health and CMV-seropositive. CDR3 DNA sequence: TGTGCCAGCAGCTCACCCCATACAGGGGGCAATGAGCAGTTCTTC. Encoded protein: CASSSPHTGGNEQFF.